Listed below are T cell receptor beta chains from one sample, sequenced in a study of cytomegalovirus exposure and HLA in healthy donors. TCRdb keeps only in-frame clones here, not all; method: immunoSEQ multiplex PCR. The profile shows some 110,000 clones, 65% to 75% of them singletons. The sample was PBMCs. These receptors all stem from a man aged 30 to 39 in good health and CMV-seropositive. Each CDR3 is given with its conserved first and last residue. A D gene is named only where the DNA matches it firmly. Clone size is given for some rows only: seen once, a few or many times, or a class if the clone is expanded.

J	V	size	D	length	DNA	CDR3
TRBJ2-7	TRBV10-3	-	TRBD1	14	TGTGCCATCACCGGACAGGGAAATCCCTACGAGCAGTACTTC	CAITGQGNPYEQYF
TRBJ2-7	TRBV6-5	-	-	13	TGTGCCAGCAGTTACTTCGGCCACTACGAGCAGTACTTC	CASSYFGHYEQYF
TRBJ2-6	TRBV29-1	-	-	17	TGCAGCCTTCTAATTGAGGACCGGGACTCTGGGGCCAACGTCCTGACTTTC	CSLLIEDRDSGANVLTF
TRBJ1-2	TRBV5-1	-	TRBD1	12	TGCGCCAGCAGAACAGGGGGCGATGGCTACACCTTC	CASRTGGDGYTF
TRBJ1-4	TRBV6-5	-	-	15	TGTGCCAGCAGTCGAAGTCAGGGCCCCAATGAAAAACTGTTTTTT	CASSRSQGPNEKLFF
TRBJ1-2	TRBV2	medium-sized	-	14	TGTGCCAGCAGGAATTCGGAGGGTTATGATGGCTACACCTTC	CASRNSEGYDGYTF
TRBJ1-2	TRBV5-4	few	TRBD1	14	TGTGCCAGCAGCTCCGACAGGGTTTCCTATGGCTACACCTTC	CASSSDRVSYGYTF
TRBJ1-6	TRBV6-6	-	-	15	TGTGCCAGCACCCGTTTGAGCTCCTATAATTCACCCCTCCACTTT	CASTRLSSYNSPLHF
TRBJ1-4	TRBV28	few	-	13	TGTGCCAGCAGTTCAACAGGGAAAGAAAAACTGTTTTTT	CASSSTGKEKLFF
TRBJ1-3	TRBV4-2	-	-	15	TGTGCCAGCAGCCCTGGGGCAGTCTCTGGAAACACCATATATTTT	CASSPGAVSGNTIYF
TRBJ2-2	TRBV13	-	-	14	TGTGCCAGCAGCTTAGAGGGGAAGACCGGGGAGCTGTTTTTT	CASSLEGKTGELFF
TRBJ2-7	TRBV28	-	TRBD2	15	TGTGCCAGCAGCTCACTAGCGGGGGGTCCCCACGAGCAGTACTTC	CASSSLAGGPHEQYF
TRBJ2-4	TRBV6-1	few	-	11	TGTGCCAGCAGCTTTCCCCGAGGACAGTACTTC	CASSFPRGQYF
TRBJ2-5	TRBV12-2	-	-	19	TGTGCAAGTCGCTTGTTGACTAGCGGGGGGGCTTTAGGGCAAGAGACCCAGTACTTC	CASRLLTSGGALGQETQYF
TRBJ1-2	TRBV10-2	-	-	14	TGCGCCAGCAGGGTAGACAGTGCTAACTATGGCTACACCTTC	CASRVDSANYGYTF
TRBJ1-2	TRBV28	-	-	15	TGTGCCAGCAGTCCATCCCATACACCTAACTATGGCTACACCTTC	CASSPSHTPNYGYTF
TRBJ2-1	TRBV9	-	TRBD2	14	TGTGCCAGCACCACTAGCGGGGGGGCTAGTGAGCAGTTCTTC	CASTTSGGASEQFF
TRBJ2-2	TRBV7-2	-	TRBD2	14	TGTGCCAGCAGCTTATCCGGGGGGAGGGGGGAGCTGTTTTTT	CASSLSGGRGELFF
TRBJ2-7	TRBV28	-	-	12	TGTGCCTGCCGGGGTAGTAGGTACGAGCAGTACTTC	CACRGSRYEQYF
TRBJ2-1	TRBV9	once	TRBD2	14	TGTGCCAGCTCAAGCGGGGGGACATACAATGAGCAGTTCTTC	CASSSGGTYNEQFF
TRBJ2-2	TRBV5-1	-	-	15	TGCGCCAGCAGCTGGGCCCAAGACAACACCGGGGAGCTGTTTTTT	CASSWAQDNTGELFF
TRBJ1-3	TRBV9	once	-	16	TGTGCCAGCAGCGCAGGAGGAAGTAGCTCTGGAAACACCATATATTTT	CASSAGGSSSGNTIYF